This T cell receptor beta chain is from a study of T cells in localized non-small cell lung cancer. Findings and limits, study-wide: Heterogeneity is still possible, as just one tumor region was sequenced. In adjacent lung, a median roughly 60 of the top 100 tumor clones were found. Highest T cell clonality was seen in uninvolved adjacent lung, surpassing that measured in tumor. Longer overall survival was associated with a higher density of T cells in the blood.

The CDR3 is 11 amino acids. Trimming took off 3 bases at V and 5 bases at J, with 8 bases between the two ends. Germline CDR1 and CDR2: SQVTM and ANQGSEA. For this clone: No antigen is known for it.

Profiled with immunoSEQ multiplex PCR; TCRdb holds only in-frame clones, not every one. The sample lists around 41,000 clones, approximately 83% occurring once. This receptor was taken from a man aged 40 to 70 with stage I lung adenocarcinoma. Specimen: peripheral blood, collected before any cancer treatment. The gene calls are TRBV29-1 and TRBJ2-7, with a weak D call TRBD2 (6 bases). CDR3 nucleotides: TGCAGCGTTGAGGGGAGGAACGAGCAGTACTTC. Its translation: CSVEGRNEQYF.